This T cell receptor (beta chain) was captured by sequencing in a study of blood T cell repertoires in COVID-19. From germline, CDR1 is MNHEY and CDR2 SVGAGI. This CDR3 is 15 amino acids long. Between the trimmed V and J ends, which lost 8 bases and 7 bases, there was a span of 21 bases. Generated by immunoSEQ multiplex PCR, the TCRdb table keeps only in-frame clones and is missing some. In the table there are 90,000 to 120,000 clones, around 79% of which are singletons. The TCR originated in an older man with active or convalescent COVID-19. What was sequenced was peripheral blood. The chain uses TRBV6-5 and TRBJ1-5; D is uncertain. CDR3: CASLAEGKQGQPQHF. Here the CDR3 DNA reads TGTGCCAGCCTGGCAGAGGGAAAGCAAGGACAGCCCCAGCATTTT.